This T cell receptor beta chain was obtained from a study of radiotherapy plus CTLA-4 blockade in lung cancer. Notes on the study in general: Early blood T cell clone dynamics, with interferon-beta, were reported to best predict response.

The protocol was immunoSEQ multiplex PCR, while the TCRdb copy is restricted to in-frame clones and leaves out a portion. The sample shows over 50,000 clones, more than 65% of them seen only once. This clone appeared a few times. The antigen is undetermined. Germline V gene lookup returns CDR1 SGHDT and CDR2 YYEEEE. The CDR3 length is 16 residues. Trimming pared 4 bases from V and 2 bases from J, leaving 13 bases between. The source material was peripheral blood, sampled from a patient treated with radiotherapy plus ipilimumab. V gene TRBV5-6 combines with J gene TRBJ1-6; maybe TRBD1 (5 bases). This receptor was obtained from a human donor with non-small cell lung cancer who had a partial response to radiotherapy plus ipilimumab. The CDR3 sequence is CASSGIQTAYNSPLHF. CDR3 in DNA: TGTGCCAGCAGCGGAATTCAGACAGCCTATAATTCACCCCTCCACTTT.